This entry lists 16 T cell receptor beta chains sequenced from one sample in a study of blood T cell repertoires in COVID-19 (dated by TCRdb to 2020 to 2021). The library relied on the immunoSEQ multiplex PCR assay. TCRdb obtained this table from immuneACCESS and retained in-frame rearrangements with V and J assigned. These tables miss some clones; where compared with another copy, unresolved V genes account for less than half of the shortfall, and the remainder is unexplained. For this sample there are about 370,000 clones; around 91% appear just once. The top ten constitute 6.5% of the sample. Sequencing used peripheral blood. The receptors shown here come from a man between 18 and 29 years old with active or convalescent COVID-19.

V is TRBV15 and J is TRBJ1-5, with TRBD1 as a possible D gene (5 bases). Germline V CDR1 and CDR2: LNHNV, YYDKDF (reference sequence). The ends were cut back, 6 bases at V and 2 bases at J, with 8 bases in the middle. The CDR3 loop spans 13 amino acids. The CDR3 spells CATSLRGNQPQHF. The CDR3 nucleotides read TGTGCCACCAGTCTCAGGGGCAATCAGCCCCAGCATTTT. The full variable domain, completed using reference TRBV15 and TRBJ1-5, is DAMVIQNPRYQVTQFGKPVTLSCSQTLNHNVMYWYQQKSSQAPKLLFHYYDKDFNNEADTPDNFQSRRPNTSFCFLDIRSPGLGDTAMYLCATSLRGNQPQHFGDGTRLSIL.

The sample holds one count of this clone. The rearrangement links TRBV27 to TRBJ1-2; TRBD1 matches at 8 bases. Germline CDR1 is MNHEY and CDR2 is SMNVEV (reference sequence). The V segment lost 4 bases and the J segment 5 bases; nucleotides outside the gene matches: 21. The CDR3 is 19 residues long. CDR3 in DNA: TGTGCCAGCAGTTCCGCGCTTGGGGAGGACAGGGACCGACCTTATGGCTACACCTTC. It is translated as CASSSALGEDRDRPYGYTF.

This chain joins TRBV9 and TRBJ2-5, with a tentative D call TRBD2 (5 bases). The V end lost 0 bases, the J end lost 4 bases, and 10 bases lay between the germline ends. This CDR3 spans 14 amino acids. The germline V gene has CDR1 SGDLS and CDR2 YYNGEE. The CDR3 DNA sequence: TGTGCCAGCAGCGTAGGAGGGTGGGGAGAGACCCAGTACTTC. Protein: CASSVGGWGETQYF.

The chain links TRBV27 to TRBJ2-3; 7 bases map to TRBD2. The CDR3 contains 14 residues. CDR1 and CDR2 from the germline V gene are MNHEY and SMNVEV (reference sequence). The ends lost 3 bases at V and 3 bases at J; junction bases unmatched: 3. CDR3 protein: CASSFPSGTDTQYF. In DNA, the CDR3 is TGTGCCAGCAGTTTCCCTAGCGGTACAGATACGCAGTATTTT.

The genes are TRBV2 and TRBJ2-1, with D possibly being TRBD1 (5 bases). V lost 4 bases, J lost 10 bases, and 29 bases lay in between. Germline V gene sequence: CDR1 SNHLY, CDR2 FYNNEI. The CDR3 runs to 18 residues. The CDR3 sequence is CASSGLASRLHPHREQFF. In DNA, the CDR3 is TGTGCCAGCAGTGGATTGGCCTCTCGCCTACACCCCCACAGGGAGCAGTTCTTC.

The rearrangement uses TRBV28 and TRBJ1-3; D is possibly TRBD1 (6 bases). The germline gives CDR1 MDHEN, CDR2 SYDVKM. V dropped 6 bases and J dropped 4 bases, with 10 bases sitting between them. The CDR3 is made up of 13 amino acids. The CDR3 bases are TGTGCCAGCAGAGAGGGACACGGAAACACCATATATTTT. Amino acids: CASREGHGNTIYF.

The CDR3 sequence: CASGSGDRGLGETQYF. The DNA for the CDR3 is TGTGCTAGTGGTTCGGGGGACAGGGGGCTTGGAGAGACCCAGTACTTC. This chain links TRBV12-5 with TRBJ2-5; TRBD1 agrees at 12 bases. The CDR3 runs 16 residues. Trimming cost V 4 bases and J 4 bases; bases outside gene matches: 7. Per germline, CDR1 LGHNT and CDR2 FRNRAP.

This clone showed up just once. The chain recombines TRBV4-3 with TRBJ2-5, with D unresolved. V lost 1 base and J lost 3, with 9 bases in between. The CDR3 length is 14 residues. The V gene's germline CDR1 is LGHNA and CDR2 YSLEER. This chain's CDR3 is CASSQGTRKETQYF. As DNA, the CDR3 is TGCGCCAGCAGCCAAGGCACGAGGAAAGAGACCCAGTACTTC.

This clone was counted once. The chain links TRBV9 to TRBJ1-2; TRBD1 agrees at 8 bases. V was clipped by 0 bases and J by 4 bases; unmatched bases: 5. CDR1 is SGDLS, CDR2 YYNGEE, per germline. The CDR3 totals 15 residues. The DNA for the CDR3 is TGTGCCAGCAGCGTAGCGGCGGGGACAGGCTATGGCTACACCTTC. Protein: CASSVAAGTGYGYTF.

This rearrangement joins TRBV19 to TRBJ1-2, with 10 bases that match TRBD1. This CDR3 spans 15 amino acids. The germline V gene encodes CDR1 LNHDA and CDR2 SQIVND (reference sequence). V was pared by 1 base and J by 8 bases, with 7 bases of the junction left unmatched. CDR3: CASSIVGTGVGGYTF. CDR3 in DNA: TGTGCCAGTAGTATAGTCGGGACAGGGGTTGGAGGCTACACCTTC.

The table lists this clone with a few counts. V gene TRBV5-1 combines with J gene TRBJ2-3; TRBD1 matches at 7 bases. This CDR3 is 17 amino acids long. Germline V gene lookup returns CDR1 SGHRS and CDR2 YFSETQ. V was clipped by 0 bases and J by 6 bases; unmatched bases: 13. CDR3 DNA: TGCGCCAGCAGCTTGGGTGGGACAGCGACTCCCCAGGATACGCAGTATTTT. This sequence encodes CASSLGGTATPQDTQYF.

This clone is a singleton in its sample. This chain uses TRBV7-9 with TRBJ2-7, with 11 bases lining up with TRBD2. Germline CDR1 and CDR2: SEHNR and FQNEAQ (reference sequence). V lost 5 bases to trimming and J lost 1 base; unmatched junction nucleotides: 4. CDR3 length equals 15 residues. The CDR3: CASSPGTSGSYEQYF. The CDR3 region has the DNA TGTGCCAGCAGCCCCGGGACTAGCGGATCCTACGAGCAGTACTTC.

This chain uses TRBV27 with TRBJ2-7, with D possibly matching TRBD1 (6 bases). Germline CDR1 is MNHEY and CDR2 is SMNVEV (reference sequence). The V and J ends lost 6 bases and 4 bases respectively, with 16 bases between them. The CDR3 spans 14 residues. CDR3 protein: CASSSGVSNYEQYF. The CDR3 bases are TGTGCCAGCAGCTCAGGGGTGTCAAATTACGAGCAGTACTTC.

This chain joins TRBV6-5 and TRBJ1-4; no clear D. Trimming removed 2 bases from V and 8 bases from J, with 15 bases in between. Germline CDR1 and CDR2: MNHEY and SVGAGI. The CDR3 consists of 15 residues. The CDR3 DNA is TGTGCCAGCAGTTACGCGGGTTTGGGTGGGGAAAAACTGTTTTTT. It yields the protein CASSYAGLGGEKLFF.

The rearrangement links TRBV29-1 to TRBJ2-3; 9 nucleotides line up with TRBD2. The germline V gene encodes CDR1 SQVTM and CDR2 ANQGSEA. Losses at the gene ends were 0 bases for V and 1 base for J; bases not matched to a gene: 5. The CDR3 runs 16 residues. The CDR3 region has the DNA TGCAGCGTTGAAGATCCCAAGCGGGAGGGCACAGATACGCAGTATTTT. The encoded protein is CSVEDPKREGTDTQYF.

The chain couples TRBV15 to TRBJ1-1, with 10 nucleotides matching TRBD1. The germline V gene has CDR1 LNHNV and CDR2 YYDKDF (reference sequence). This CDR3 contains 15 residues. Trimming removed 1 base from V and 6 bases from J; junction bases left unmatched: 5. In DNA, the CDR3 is TGTGCCACCAGCAGAGGGGGACAGGGGATCCCTGAAGCTTTCTTT. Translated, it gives CATSRGGQGIPEAFF.